The 25 T cell receptor beta chains in this list originate from one sample, sequenced in a study of cytomegalovirus exposure and HLA in healthy donors. Researchers ran the PCR with 60 Vbeta and 13 Jbeta primers. Some clones are missing from TCRdb's copy, which holds only in-frame ones; the method was immunoSEQ multiplex PCR. Of approximately 100,000 clones in the sample, around 66% were seen once. The sample taken for sequencing was PBMCs. The receptors were sampled from a man aged 30 to 39 in good health and CMV-seronegative.

J is TRBJ2-2 and V is TRBV25-1, with TRBD1 as a possible D gene (6 bases). Between the trimmed V and J ends, which lost 5 bases and 9 bases, there was a span of 16 bases. The CDR3 length is 14 residues. Germline lookup yields CDR1 MGHDK and CDR2 SYGVNS. The chain's CDR3 is CASSPGVGARELFF. CDR3 in DNA: TGTGCCAGCAGTCCCGGTGTGGGGGCGAGGGAGCTGTTTTTT.

The genes are TRBV5-1 and TRBJ2-4; D is undetermined. The germline CDR1 and CDR2 sequences are SGHRS and YFSETQ. Deletions cut 0 bases from V and 9 bases from J, with 13 bases between. This CDR3 has 14 residues. CDR3 nucleotide sequence: TGCGCCAGCAGCTTGGACAGTCCTGCAGGCATTCAGTACTTC. Its translation: CASSLDSPAGIQYF.

This rearrangement joins TRBV6-6 to TRBJ1-6; TRBD1 is a possible D gene (5 bases). The CDR3 is 16 residues long. Trimming took off 2 bases at V and 5 bases at J, with 13 bases between the two ends. Per the germline V gene, CDR1 is MNHNY and CDR2 is SVGAGI (reference sequence). Here the CDR3 DNA reads TGTGCCAGCAGTTACCCCCGACAGAGACATAATTCACCCCTCCACTTT. This encodes CASSYPRQRHNSPLHF.

The rearrangement joins TRBV4-2 to TRBJ2-3; a weak D match, TRBD1 (6 bases). The V end lost 0 bases, the J end lost 2 bases, and 9 bases lay between the germline ends. Germline V gene data show CDR1 as LGHNA and CDR2 as YNFKEQ. The CDR3 is 15 amino acids. This CDR3 reads CASSQDDRFTDTQYF. For the CDR3, the DNA is TGTGCCAGCAGCCAAGACGACAGGTTCACAGATACGCAGTATTTT.

This clone was seen a single time. The genes are TRBV4-1 and TRBJ1-6; no clear D. This CDR3 has 15 amino acids. Germline values: CDR1 MGHRA, CDR2 YSYEKL. V lost 3 bases, J lost 9 bases, and 15 bases lay in between. The CDR3 coding sequence is TGCGCCAGCAGCCACCCCGGGATATTGGGTTCACCCCTCCACTTT. This encodes CASSHPGILGSPLHF.

This clone was observed a few times. V gene TRBV29-1 combines with J gene TRBJ2-7, with TRBD1 matching over 9 bases. The V segment lost 5 bases and the J segment 2 bases; nucleotides outside the gene matches: 7. This CDR3 spans 14 amino acids. The germline V gene encodes CDR1 SQVTM and CDR2 ANQGSEA. CDR3: CSVHPGQGTYEQYF. CDR3 in DNA: TGCAGCGTTCATCCGGGACAGGGAACCTACGAGCAGTACTTC.

This chain joins TRBV18 and TRBJ2-1; 9 positions match TRBD2. Trimming cost V 3 bases and J 15 bases; bases outside gene matches: 15. The germline CDR1 and CDR2 sequences are KGHSH and LQKENI. The CDR3 has 15 amino acids. The CDR3 spells CASSPLAGDPFGGFF. CDR3 sequence (DNA): TGTGCCAGCTCACCCTTAGCGGGAGATCCCTTTGGGGGGTTCTTC.

This clone was observed a handful of times. The rearrangement joins TRBV19 to TRBJ1-2; the D is unclear. V lost 3 bases and J lost 4, with 9 bases in between. Looked up from germline, CDR1 is LNHDA and CDR2 is SQIVND (reference sequence). This CDR3 has 13 amino acids. DNA of the CDR3: TGTGCCAGTAGTATGCAGGATAGCTATGGCTACACCTTC. Its translation: CASSMQDSYGYTF.

Written as DNA, the CDR3 is TGTGCCAGTAGTAGGACTGGTACTCACTACGAGCAGTACTTC. Its translation: CASSRTGTHYEQYF. This chain links TRBV19 with TRBJ2-7, with D possibly being TRBD2 (5 bases). The CDR3 covers 14 residues. Germline loops: CDR1 LNHDA, CDR2 SQIVND (reference sequence). Trimming removed 4 bases at V and 3 bases at J, with 13 bases between.

This chain connects TRBV21-1 to TRBJ2-1; the listed D gene, TRBD2, was not tested against the DNA. TRBV21-1 is noted as a pseudogene. The CDR3 length is 10 residues. This chain's CDR3 is CASLGGEQFF. In nucleotides, the CDR3 is TGTGCCAGCCTCGGGGGGGAGCAGTTCTTC.

A few counts support this clone. The chain couples TRBV19 to TRBJ1-2; 8 nucleotides match TRBD1. V shed 3 bases, J shed 2 bases, and the junction held 11 bases outside the gene matches. In germline, CDR1 is LNHDA, CDR2 SQIVND (reference sequence). The CDR3 is made up of 17 amino acids. The CDR3 nucleotides read TGTGCCAGTAGTATGACCGGACAGGGCACTCCCAACTATGGCTACACCTTC. Its protein product is CASSMTGQGTPNYGYTF.

This clone was found a few times. This chain uses TRBV19 with TRBJ1-4; 7 bases match TRBD1. CDR1 and CDR2 from the germline V gene are LNHDA and SQIVND (reference sequence). The CDR3 extends over 14 amino acids. Trimming at V came to 3 bases and at J to 5 bases, leaving 3 bases not matched to a gene. CDR3 nucleotides: TGTGCCAGTAGTATGGGACAGTTGAATGAAAAACTGTTTTTT. It codes for CASSMGQLNEKLFF.

The chain carries TRBV20-1 and TRBJ2-1, with D possibly being TRBD1 (5 bases). Germline CDR1 reads DFQATT; CDR2 reads SNEGSKA (reference sequence). The V end was cut by 5 bases, the J end by 7 bases, with 9 bases between. The CDR3 extends over 11 amino acids. CDR3 residues: CSALKGNEQFF. The DNA of the CDR3 is TGCAGTGCTTTAAAGGGGAATGAGCAGTTCTTC.

The chain recombines TRBV27 with TRBJ2-7, with D unresolved. The germline V gene has CDR1 MNHEY and CDR2 SMNVEV (reference sequence). The CDR3 extends over 14 amino acids. Deletions cut 3 bases from V and 4 bases from J, with 13 bases between. The CDR3 reads CASSLQLNGYEQYF. CDR3 DNA sequence: TGTGCCAGCAGTTTGCAGCTCAACGGGTACGAGCAGTACTTC.

This chain joins TRBV6-5 and TRBJ2-7, with D possibly being TRBD1 (6 bases). In germline, CDR1 is MNHEY, CDR2 SVGAGI. The CDR3 extends over 12 amino acids. The germline V and J ends were trimmed by 5 bases and 3 bases, with 8 bases remaining between them. Here the CDR3 reads CASSPRGYEQYF. The CDR3 nucleotides are TGTGCCAGCAGTCCCAGGGGCTACGAGCAGTACTTC.

There are a few counts of this clone. The V and J genes are TRBV7-2 and TRBJ1-2; unclear D gene. Between the trimmed V and J ends, which lost 11 bases and 8 bases, there was a span of 9 bases. The germline V gene encodes CDR1 SGHTA and CDR2 FQGNSA. The CDR3 totals 9 residues. As DNA, the CDR3 is TGTGCCCCTGCGGGAGGCTACACCTTC. It is translated as CAPAGGYTF.

J is TRBJ2-5 and V is TRBV19, with D perhaps matching TRBD2 (6 bases). This CDR3 region has 13 residues. The ends were cut back, 6 bases at V and 1 base at J, with 9 bases in the middle. Germline V gene sequence: CDR1 LNHDA, CDR2 SQIVND (reference sequence). This CDR3 reads CASRRRAQETQYF. CDR3 sequence (DNA): TGTGCCAGTAGACGGAGGGCCCAAGAGACCCAGTACTTC.

V gene TRBV19 combines with J gene TRBJ2-5; 8 bases fit TRBD1. CDR3 size: 13 residues. From germline, CDR1 is LNHDA and CDR2 SQIVND (reference sequence). V lost 6 bases and J lost 1; bases outside the gene matches: 1. The CDR3 DNA sequence: TGTGCCAGTAGCGGACAGGGCCAAGAGACCCAGTACTTC. As protein: CASSGQGQETQYF.

J is TRBJ1-6 and V is TRBV7-9; D is undetermined. The CDR3 is 16 residues long. Germline V gives CDR1 SEHNR, CDR2 FQNEAQ (reference sequence). The V end lost 7 bases, the J end lost 4 bases, and 17 bases lay between the germline ends. The CDR3 spells CASKRIPAVYNSPLHF. The CDR3, as DNA: TGTGCCAGCAAAAGGATACCGGCGGTTTATAATTCACCCCTCCACTTT.

CDR3 sequence reads: CASSYGDTEAFF. The CDR3 DNA reads as TGTGCCAGCAGCTACGGAGACACTGAAGCTTTCTTT. V is TRBV7-9 and J is TRBJ1-1; D is unresolved. V dropped 4 bases and J dropped 3 bases, with 6 bases sitting between them. CDR3 size: 12 residues. Germline V CDR1 and CDR2: SEHNR, FQNEAQ (reference sequence).

The chain links TRBV19 to TRBJ2-7; 7 nucleotides line up with TRBD2. The CDR3 covers 15 residues. Germline V CDR1 and CDR2: LNHDA, SQIVND (reference sequence). Trimming removed 5 bases from V and 6 bases from J; junction bases left unmatched: 13. This CDR3 reads CASSPGLVKGLEQYF. CDR3 bases: TGTGCCAGTAGTCCTGGACTAGTTAAGGGCCTCGAGCAGTACTTC.

The chain carries TRBV10-1 and TRBJ1-2; 8 nucleotides agree with TRBD1. Germline values: CDR1 WNHNN, CDR2 SYGVQD (reference sequence). The CDR3 is 17 residues long. Germline trimming cut 6 bases from V and 5 bases from J; bases unmatched to any gene: 17. In DNA form, the CDR3 reads TGCGCCAGCAGGAATGGACAGGGTGAGGGAGGTCTATATGGCTACACCTTC. This codes for CASRNGQGEGGLYGYTF.

V gene TRBV5-1 combines with J gene TRBJ1-1; D is perhaps TRBD1 (5 bases). This CDR3 is built from 13 residues. Trimming left V 2 bases short and J 3 bases short, with 8 bases between. Germline values: CDR1 SGHRS, CDR2 YFSETQ. The CDR3 here is CASSLQEYTEAFF. The CDR3 DNA is TGCGCCAGCAGCTTACAGGAATACACTGAAGCTTTCTTT.

The V call is TRBV2, the J call TRBJ2-6; D possibly corresponds to TRBD2 (7 bases). The CDR3 length is 17 residues. Germline V CDR1 and CDR2: SNHLY, FYNNEI. V was cut by 5 bases and J by 0 bases, with 14 bases left in between. The CDR3 coding sequence is TGTGCCAGCAGTCCTTTAGGGGGGGCCTCTGGGGCCAACGTCCTGACTTTC. This sequence encodes CASSPLGGASGANVLTF.

This clone came up a few times. The rearrangement uses TRBV27 and TRBJ2-1, with D unclear. CDR3 size: 12 residues. CDR1 MNHEY and CDR2 SMNVEV come from the germline V gene (reference sequence). Deletions cut 6 bases from V and 2 bases from J, with 5 bases between. DNA for the CDR3: TGTGCCAGCAGACAACCCTACAATGAGCAGTTCTTC. It encodes CASRQPYNEQFF.